This T cell receptor beta chain was identified in a study of vaccination and CD4 T cells after COVID-19 (dated by TCRdb to 2022 to 2024). Turning to the overall study: Convalescent patients had a positive SARS-CoV-2 result on nasal swab PCR, and of these patients, some ten had mild disease and one had severe disease. In the convalescent cohort there were six males and four females, among whom were two Hispanic individuals, seven Caucasians, two Asians and one multiracial person. Each participant got two doses of either the Pfizer-BioNTech BNT162b2 vaccine (n=8) or the Moderna mRNA-1273 vaccine (n=2). Post-COVID blood samples were collected from convalescent patients a median of about 92 days after diagnosis, with a range of roughly 30 to 161 days. Post-vaccine blood samples were obtained a median of around 74 days after the second vaccine dose, with a range of roughly 13 to 250 days. The cultures were stimulated with overlapping spike peptide pools from SARS-CoV-2 and from the common cold coronaviruses HCoV-NL63, HCoV-OC43 and HCoV-229E. Control cultures used a CEFX viral epitope pool as positive control, an HIV-1 Nef peptide pool as negative control, or no peptide. In under 13 COVID-19 convalescent patients and 4 infection-naive healthy vaccine recipients, researchers compared the spike-specific CD4+ TCR repertoire from before mRNA vaccination with the repertoire from after.

From the germline V gene (reference sequence), CDR1 is GTSNPN and CDR2 is SVGIG. Taken from cysteine to phenylalanine, the CDR3 has 15 residues. The retained sequence is limited to the CDR3, 45 bases, with the frame set at the first base. V loses 3 bases, J loses 6 bases, and the germline ends lie 18 bases apart. Read against the paper, the sample's treatment or condition label means: approximately 11-day PBMC culture with coronavirus spike peptide pools or control peptides (ViraFEST assay). The ViraFEST assay, used in the study, expanded antigen-specific T cells with peptide pools and then identified the expanded clonotypes through TCR sequencing. The convalescent patients' positive SARS-CoV-2 PCR tests fell between March and December 2020, which was before the Alpha, Beta and Delta variants emerged in the United States. PBMCs were cultured at roughly 1.8 million per well in IMDM supplemented with 5% human AB serum and about 10 IU/ml IL-2, with about 11 ug/ml peptide pools added. On days 3 and 7, half of the culture medium was replaced with fresh IL-2-containing medium. Once the cells had been in culture for about 10 days, the EasySep CD4+ T cell isolation kit was used to isolate CD4+ T cells by negative selection. PBMCs were separated from whole blood using Ficoll-Paque Plus gradient centrifugation and then either used fresh or cryopreserved at -140C. Each culture condition was generally run in triplicate wells.

On this clonotype itself: The clone's antigen remains unknown. Within one base of it there is no much larger clone, and no base qualities were kept.

Receptors were amplified or captured by PCR. DNA from cultured CD4+ T cells was subjected to TCR sequencing with the Oncomine TCR Beta short-read assay at the Johns Hopkins FTIC core. The QIAamp micro DNA kit was used to extract genomic DNA from the cultured CD4+ T cells. Oncomine TCR Beta libraries made from cultured CD4+ T cells were pooled using unique dual indexes and sequenced on an Illumina iSeq 100. The original pipeline was this. Non-productive sequences were removed, and CDR3s not starting with C, not ending with F or W, or shorter than 7 amino acids were discarded. The MANAFEST web application identified antigen-specific clonotypes by comparing peptide-stimulated wells against reference wells and other culture wells. To be called positive, a clone needed an FDR below 0.05, an odds ratio above 5, and a productive frequency above 0.1% in at least two of three replicate wells. A clonotype counted as cross-reactive if it showed significant expansion both in the SARS-CoV-2 spike wells and in at least one common cold coronavirus spike condition. Using R version 3.6.1, CDR3 homology was evaluated through Levenshtein distances (stringdist) along with unrooted phylogenetic trees (ape). TCRdb redid the processing of the public reads, applying fastp at Q25 and MiXCR, and retained in-frame beta chains. Entries that share a CDR3 protein sequence are merged under the most common genes and DNA. None of the V and J calls come from the authors' own analysis; TCRdb made them. The sample has approximately 14,000 distinct CDR3 sequences on record, about 74% of them singletons. The top ten clonotypes cover roughly 16% of the sample.

Findings and caveats that apply to the study as a whole: Nearly all vaccine-specific clones in convalescent patients (304 of 307) were mono-reactive for SARS-CoV-2 spike rather than cross-reactive with common cold coronaviruses. Although the median number of SARS-CoV-2-reactive clonotypes went up from roughly 23 after infection to approximately 40 after vaccination, the increase was not significant. The study included relatively few convalescent patients and did not analyze early timepoints after natural infection. In convalescent patients, a median around 86% of post-vaccine SARS-CoV-2-reactive clones were detected only after vaccination, suggesting vaccine-specific priming.

The chain links TRBV30 with TRBJ1-5, with the D gene too uncertain to name. Sequences were obtained from CD4+ T cells from blood, cultured in vitro. The sequence was obtained from a human donor who had recovered from COVID-19. The DNA sequence follows: TGTGCCTGGAGCACCCAGTTAGAGGTTGGTCAGCCCCAGCATTTT. Translated, this gives CAWSTQLEVGQPQHF.